Listed below are T cell receptor beta chains from one sample, sequenced in a study of blood T cell repertoires in COVID-19. The data were produced by immunoSEQ multiplex PCR, yet TCRdb's version contains in-frame clones alone and is incomplete. The table includes 45,000 to 50,000 clones, 80% to 90% detected once. Sequencing input: peripheral blood. Receptors were obtained from an elderly woman with COVID-19, enrolled during active disease. Both conserved end residues are part of each CDR3. D genes are given only for firm matches. Clone size, where shown, is once, few, many, or a class for clones that have expanded.

clone_size d_call j_call v_call cdr3_aa cdr3_nt
NA NA TRBJ1-4 TRBV19 CASSTRGSVWLFF TGTGCCAGTAGTACCAGGGGATCGGTGTGGCTGTTTTTT
NA NA TRBJ2-1 TRBV12-1 CASSFAASGDYNEQFF TGTGCCAGCAGCTTTGCGGCCAGCGGGGACTACAATGAGCAGTTCTTC
NA TRBD1 TRBJ1-3 TRBV6-4 CASSGGQTTSGNTIYF TGTGCCAGCAGTGGGGGACAGACCACATCTGGAAACACCATATATTTT
NA TRBD1 TRBJ1-2 TRBV19 CATNPGTGLNYGYTF TGTGCCACGAACCCCGGGACAGGGCTTAATTATGGCTACACCTTC
NA NA TRBJ2-2 TRBV18 CASSPAIAPRDGELFF TGTGCCAGCTCACCGGCCATAGCCCCCAGGGACGGGGAGCTGTTTTTT
NA NA TRBJ1-1 TRBV10-3 CAISGPTGTEAFF TGTGCCATCAGTGGTCCGACGGGCACTGAAGCTTTCTTT
once NA TRBJ1-2 TRBV7-2 CASSLTTLNYGYTF TGTGCCAGCAGCTTAACAACGCTTAACTATGGCTACACCTTC
NA TRBD2 TRBJ2-1 TRBV7-2 CASSRLAGNEFF TGTGCCAGCAGCCGACTAGCGGGAAATGAGTTCTTC
few NA TRBJ1-6 TRBV5-8 CASSLVAAGAPLHF TGTGCCAGCAGCTTGGTGGCAGCAGGGGCACCCCTCCACTTT
NA TRBD1 TRBJ2-5 TRBV5-4 CASSLAGGQGEETQYF TGTGCCAGCAGCTTGGCCGGGGGACAGGGGGAAGAGACCCAGTACTTC
NA NA TRBJ1-3 TRBV6-6 CASRVYSSGNTIYF TGTGCCAGCAGGGTCTATTCCTCTGGAAACACCATATATTTT
NA NA TRBJ1-1 TRBV6-2/TRBV6-3 CASSYRGSRTEAFF TGTGCCAGCAGTTACAGGGGGAGTAGGACTGAAGCTTTCTTT
NA NA TRBJ2-7 TRBV7-2 CASSLREVGYEQYF TGTGCCAGCAGCCTAAGAGAGGTGGGCTACGAGCAGTACTTC
NA TRBD1 TRBJ2-6 TRBV2 CASSRQGASGANVLTF TGTGCCAGCAGTCGACAGGGGGCAAGTGGGGCCAACGTCCTGACTTTC
few TRBD1 TRBJ2-7 TRBV15 CATSRDRGHSYEQYF TGTGCCACCAGCAGAGACAGGGGGCACTCCTACGAGCAGTACTTC
NA TRBD1 TRBJ1-4 TRBV4-1 CASSLTGVYSEKLFF TGCGCCAGCAGCCTCACAGGGGTCTATAGTGAAAAACTGTTTTTT
NA NA TRBJ1-5 TRBV7-2 CASSLGQGWQPQHF TGTGCCAGCAGCTTAGGGCAGGGTTGGCAGCCCCAGCATTTT
NA NA TRBJ1-2 TRBV6-5 CASRGSGGGYTF TGTGCCAGCAGGGGAAGTGGGGGGGGCTACACCTTC
once NA TRBJ1-2 TRBV7-6 CASSLAPSGAANYGYTF TGTGCCAGCAGCTTAGCGCCTTCAGGGGCAGCTAACTATGGCTACACCTTC
NA NA TRBJ2-1 TRBV13 CASSTFGQPYNEQFF TGTGCCAGCAGCACTTTCGGACAGCCCTACAATGAGCAGTTCTTC
NA TRBD1 TRBJ2-7 TRBV19 CASSIRTGGSYEQYF TGTGCCAGTAGTATACGGACAGGGGGATCCTACGAGCAGTACTTC
NA TRBD1 TRBJ1-2 TRBV19 CASSIRGQGADSYGYTF TGTGCCAGTAGTATCAGGGGACAGGGGGCCGATAGCTATGGCTACACCTTC
NA TRBD1 TRBJ2-7 TRBV29-1 CSVSTGGGQYF TGCAGCGTTAGTACAGGGGGAGGGCAGTACTTC
NA TRBD2 TRBJ2-5 TRBV5-4 CASSLPSGGHVTQYF TGTGCCAGCAGCTTACCTAGCGGGGGTCACGTGACCCAGTACTTC
NA TRBD1 TRBJ2-4 TRBV5-4 CASSRDSNGIQYF TGTGCCAGCAGCCGGGACAGCAATGGCATTCAGTACTTC
once TRBD2 TRBJ2-1 TRBV7-9 CASRTSGLADEQFF TGTGCCAGCAGAACGTCGGGGCTAGCGGATGAGCAGTTCTTC
NA NA TRBJ2-1 TRBV28 CASAGGGNEQFF TGTGCCAGCGCTGGGGGAGGCAATGAGCAGTTCTTC